Presented here are 4 T cell receptor beta chains from one specimen sequenced in a study of control samples from healthy donors and cancer patients. Produced via immunoSEQ multiplex PCR; TCRdb's table is partial and in-frame only. The table has some 100,000 clones, around 88% seen once. Sequenced material: blood. All receptors derive from a man aged 25 to 40 in good health.

The rearrangement links TRBV6-5 to TRBJ1-6; D is unresolved. Germline V gene data show CDR1 as MNHEY and CDR2 as SVGAGI. Between the trimmed V and J ends, which lost 0 bases and 5 bases, there was a span of 11 bases. The CDR3 contains 16 residues. CDR3 bases: TGTGCCAGCAGTTACTCGGTCCTGCCGGATAATTCACCCCTCCACTTT. Amino acid sequence: CASSYSVLPDNSPLHF.

The chain carries TRBV7-9 and TRBJ2-2, with D hard to call. Per the germline V gene, CDR1 is SEHNR and CDR2 is FQNEAQ (reference sequence). The germline V and J ends were trimmed by 1 base and 4 bases, with 7 bases remaining between them. The CDR3 runs to 14 residues. CDR3 in DNA: TGTGCCAGCAGCTTAGTGGGATCCACCGGGGAGCTGTTTTTT. Residues: CASSLVGSTGELFF.

The gene calls are TRBV27 and TRBJ2-7, with D possibly matching TRBD2 (5 bases). Germline CDR1 is MNHEY and CDR2 is SMNVEV (reference sequence). V was pared by 2 bases and J by 4 bases, with 12 bases between. The CDR3 is 14 residues long. The CDR3 here is CASSLRGGVYEQYF. The CDR3 nucleotides read TGTGCCAGCAGTTTACGGGGTGGCGTTTACGAGCAGTACTTC.

This chain connects TRBV2 to TRBJ1-5; D ambiguous. This CDR3 region has 13 residues. V was cut by 4 bases and J by 7 bases, with 11 bases left in between. Germline V gene data show CDR1 as SNHLY and CDR2 as FYNNEI. CDR3 sequence reads: CASSALIRQPQHF. For the CDR3, the DNA is TGTGCCAGCAGTGCACTAATTAGGCAGCCCCAGCATTTT.